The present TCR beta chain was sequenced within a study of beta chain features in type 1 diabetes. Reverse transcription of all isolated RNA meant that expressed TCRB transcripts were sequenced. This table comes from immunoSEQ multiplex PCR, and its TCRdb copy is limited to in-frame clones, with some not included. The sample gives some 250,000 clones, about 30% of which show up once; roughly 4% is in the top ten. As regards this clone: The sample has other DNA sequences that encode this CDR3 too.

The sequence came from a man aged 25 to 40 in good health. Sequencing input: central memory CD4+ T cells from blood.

The CDR3 DNA reads as TGTGCCAGCAGCCAAGCCGGGCGCTACACTGAAGCTTTCTTT. It is translated as CASSQAGRYTEAFF. The chain recombines TRBV14 with TRBJ1-1; D remains ambiguous. Trimming stripped 1 base from V and 3 bases from J, with 9 bases between. In germline, CDR1 is SGHDN, CDR2 FVKESK. The CDR3 is made up of 14 amino acids.